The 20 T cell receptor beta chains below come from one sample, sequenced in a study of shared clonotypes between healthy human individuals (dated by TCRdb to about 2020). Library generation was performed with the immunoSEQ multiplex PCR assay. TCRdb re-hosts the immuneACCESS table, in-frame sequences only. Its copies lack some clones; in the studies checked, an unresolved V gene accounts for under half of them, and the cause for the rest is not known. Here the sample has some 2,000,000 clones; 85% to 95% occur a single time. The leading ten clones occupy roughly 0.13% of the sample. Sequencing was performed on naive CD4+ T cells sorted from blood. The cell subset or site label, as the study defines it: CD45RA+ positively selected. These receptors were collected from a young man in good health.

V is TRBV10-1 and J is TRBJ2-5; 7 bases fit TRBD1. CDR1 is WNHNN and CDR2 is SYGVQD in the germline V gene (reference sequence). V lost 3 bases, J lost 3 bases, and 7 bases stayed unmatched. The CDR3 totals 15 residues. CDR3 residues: CASSDLAGTEETQYF. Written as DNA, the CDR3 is TGCGCCAGCAGTGATTTAGCCGGGACAGAAGAGACCCAGTACTTC.

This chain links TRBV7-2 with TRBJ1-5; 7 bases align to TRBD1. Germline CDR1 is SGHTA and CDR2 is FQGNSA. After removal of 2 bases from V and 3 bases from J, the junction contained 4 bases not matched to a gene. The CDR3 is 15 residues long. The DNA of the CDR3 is TGTGCCAGCAGCTTAAAAGGGGGCTTCAATCAGCCCCAGCATTTT. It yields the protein CASSLKGGFNQPQHF.

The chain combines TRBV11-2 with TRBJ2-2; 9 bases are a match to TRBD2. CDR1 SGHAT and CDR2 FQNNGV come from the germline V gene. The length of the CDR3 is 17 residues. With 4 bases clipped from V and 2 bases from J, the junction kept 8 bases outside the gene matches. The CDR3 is CASSSSASGVNTGELFF. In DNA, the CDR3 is TGTGCCAGCAGCTCCTCCGCTAGCGGGGTCAACACCGGGGAGCTGTTTTTT.

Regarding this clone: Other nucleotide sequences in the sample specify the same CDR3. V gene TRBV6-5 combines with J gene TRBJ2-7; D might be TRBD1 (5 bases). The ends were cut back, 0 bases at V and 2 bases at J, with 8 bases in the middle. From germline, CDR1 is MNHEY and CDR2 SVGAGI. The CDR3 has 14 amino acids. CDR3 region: CASSYSTATYEQYF. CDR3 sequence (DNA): TGTGCCAGCAGTTACTCGACAGCAACCTACGAGCAGTACTTC.

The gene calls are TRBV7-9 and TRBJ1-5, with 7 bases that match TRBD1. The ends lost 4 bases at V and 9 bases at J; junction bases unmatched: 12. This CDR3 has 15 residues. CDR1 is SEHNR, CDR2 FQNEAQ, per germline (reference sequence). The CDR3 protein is CASSSADRPWVPQHF. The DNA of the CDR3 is TGTGCCAGCAGCTCCGCGGACAGGCCTTGGGTGCCCCAGCATTTT.

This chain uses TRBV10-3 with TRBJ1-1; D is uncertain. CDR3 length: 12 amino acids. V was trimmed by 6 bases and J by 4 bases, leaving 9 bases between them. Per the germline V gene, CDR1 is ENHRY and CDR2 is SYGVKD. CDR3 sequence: CAIRAEGTEAFF. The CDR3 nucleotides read TGTGCCATCAGGGCAGAAGGCACTGAAGCTTTCTTT.

CDR3 nucleotides: TGTGCCAGTAGTGTACCGCCGGGACAGGGGTTAGGCTACACCTTC. Translated, it gives CASSVPPGQGLGYTF. The gene calls are TRBV19 and TRBJ1-2; 10 positions match TRBD1. V lost 5 bases to trimming and J lost 8 bases; unmatched junction nucleotides: 11. There are 15 residues in the CDR3. In germline, CDR1 is LNHDA, CDR2 SQIVND (reference sequence).

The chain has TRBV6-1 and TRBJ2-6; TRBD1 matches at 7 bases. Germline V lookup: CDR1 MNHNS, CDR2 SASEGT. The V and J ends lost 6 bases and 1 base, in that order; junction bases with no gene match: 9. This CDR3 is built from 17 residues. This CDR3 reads CASSEQGSTSGANVLTF. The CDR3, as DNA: TGTGCCAGCAGCGAACAGGGGTCAACTTCTGGGGCCAACGTCCTGACTTTC.

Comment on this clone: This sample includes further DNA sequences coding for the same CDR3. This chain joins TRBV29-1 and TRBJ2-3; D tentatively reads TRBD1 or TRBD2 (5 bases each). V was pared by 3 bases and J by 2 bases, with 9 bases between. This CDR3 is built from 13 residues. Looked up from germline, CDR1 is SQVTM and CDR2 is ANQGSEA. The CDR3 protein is CSVDEGFTDTQYF. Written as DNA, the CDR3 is TGCAGCGTTGACGAGGGGTTCACAGATACGCAGTATTTT.

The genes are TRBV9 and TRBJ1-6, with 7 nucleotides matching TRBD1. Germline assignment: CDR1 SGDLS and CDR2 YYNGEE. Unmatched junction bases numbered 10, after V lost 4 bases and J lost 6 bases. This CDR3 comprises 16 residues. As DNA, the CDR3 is TGTGCCAGCAGCACGACAGGGTTAGGGGGTAATTCACCCCTCCACTTT. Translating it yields CASSTTGLGGNSPLHF.

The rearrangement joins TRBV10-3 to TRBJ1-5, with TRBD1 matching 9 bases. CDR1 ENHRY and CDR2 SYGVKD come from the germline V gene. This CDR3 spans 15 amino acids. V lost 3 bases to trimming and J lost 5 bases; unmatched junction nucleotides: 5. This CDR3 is CAISDPRTGDQPQHF. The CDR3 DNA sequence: TGTGCCATCAGTGATCCTCGGACAGGGGATCAGCCCCAGCATTTT.

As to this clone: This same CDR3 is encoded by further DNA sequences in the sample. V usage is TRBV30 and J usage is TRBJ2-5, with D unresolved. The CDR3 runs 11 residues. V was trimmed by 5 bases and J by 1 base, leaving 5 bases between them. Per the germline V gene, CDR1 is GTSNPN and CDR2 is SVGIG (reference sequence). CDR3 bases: TGTGCCTGGGCTCCCCAAGAGACCCAGTACTTC. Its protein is CAWAPQETQYF.

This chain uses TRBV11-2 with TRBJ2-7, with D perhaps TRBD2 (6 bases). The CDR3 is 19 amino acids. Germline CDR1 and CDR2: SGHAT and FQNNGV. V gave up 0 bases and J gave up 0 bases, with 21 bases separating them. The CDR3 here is CASSLDLPAGQYLSYEQYF. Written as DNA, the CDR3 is TGTGCCAGCAGCTTAGATCTGCCAGCGGGCCAATATCTCTCCTACGAGCAGTACTTC.

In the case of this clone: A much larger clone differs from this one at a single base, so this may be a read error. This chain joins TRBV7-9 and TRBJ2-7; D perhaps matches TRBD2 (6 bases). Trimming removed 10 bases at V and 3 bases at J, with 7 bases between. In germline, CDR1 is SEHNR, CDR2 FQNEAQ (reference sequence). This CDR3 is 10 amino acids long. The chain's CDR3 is CAIGSYEQYF. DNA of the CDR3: TGTGCCATCGGGAGCTACGAGCAGTACTTC. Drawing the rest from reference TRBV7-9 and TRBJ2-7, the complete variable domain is DTGVSQNPRHKITKRGQNVTFRCDPISEHNRLYWYRQTLGQGPEFLTYFQNEAQLEKSRLLSDRFSAERPKGSFSTLEIQRTEQGDSAMYLCAIGSYEQYFGPGTRLTVT.

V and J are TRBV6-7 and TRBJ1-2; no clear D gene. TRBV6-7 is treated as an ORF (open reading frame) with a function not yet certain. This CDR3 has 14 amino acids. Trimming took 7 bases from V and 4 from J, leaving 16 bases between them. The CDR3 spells CASTRCSGAYGYTF. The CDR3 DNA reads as TGTGCCAGCACCCGATGTTCGGGAGCCTATGGCTACACCTTC.

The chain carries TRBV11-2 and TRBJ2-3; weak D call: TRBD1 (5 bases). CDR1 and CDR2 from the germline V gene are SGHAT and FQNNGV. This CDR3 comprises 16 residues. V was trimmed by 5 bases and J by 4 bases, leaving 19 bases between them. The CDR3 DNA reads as TGTGCCAGCAGCCCGACTGGCCCTAAAGGGGCAGATACGCAGTATTTT. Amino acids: CASSPTGPKGADTQYF.

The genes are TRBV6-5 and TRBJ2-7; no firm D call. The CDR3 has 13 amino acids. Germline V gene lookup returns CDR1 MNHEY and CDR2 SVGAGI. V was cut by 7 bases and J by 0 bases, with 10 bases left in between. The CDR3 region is CASTSAVSYEQYF. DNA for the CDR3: TGTGCCAGCACCTCGGCAGTCTCCTACGAGCAGTACTTC.

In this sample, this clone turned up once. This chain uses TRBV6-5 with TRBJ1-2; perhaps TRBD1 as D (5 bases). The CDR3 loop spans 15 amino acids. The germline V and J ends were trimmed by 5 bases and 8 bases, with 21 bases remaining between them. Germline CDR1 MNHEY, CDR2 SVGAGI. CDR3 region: CASSPPGPRNRGYTF. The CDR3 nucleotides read TGTGCCAGCAGTCCACCGGGACCCCGGAATCGGGGCTACACCTTC.

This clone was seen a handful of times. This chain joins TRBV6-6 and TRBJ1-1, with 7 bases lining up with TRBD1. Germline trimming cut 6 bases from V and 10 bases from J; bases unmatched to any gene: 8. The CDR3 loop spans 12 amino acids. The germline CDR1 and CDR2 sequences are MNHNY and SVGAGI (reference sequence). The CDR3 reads CASRHDRAVAFF. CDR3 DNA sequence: TGTGCCAGCAGACACGACAGGGCGGTAGCTTTCTTT.

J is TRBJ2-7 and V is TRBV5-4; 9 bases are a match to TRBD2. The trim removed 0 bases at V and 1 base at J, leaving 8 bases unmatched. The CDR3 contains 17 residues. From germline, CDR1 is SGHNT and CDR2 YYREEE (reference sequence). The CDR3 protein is CASSLVLLAGASYEQYF. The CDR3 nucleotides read TGTGCCAGCAGCTTGGTCTTGTTAGCGGGGGCATCCTACGAGCAGTACTTC.